The clone carrying this T cell receptor (beta chain) was detected many times. This entry is derived from a study of Graves' ophthalmopathy and Graves' hyperthyroidism. With V trimmed by 6 bases and J by 2 bases, 4 bases remained unmatched. Per the germline V gene, CDR1 is SGHTA and CDR2 is FQGNSA. This CDR3 comprises 14 residues. RNA transcripts provided the template for amplifying TCR beta CDR3 regions. First-round RT-PCR with HTBI primers preceded a second-round multiplex PCR. TCRdb reprocessed the multiplex PCR reads via MiXCR and lists one record per CDR3 protein. The sample has more than 550,000 distinct CDR3 sequences; more than 40% are singletons.

The sequence was collected from an adult man with Graves' ophthalmopathy. Source material: peripheral blood. This chain uses TRBV7-2 with TRBJ2-5; 9 nucleotides match TRBD1. The CDR3, as DNA: TGTGCCAGCAGACTGACAGGGGGACAAGAGACCCAGTACTTC. As protein: CASRLTGGQETQYF.